The 10 T cell receptor beta chains below come from one sample, sequenced in a study of blood T cell repertoires in COVID-19. The data were produced by immunoSEQ multiplex PCR, yet TCRdb's version contains in-frame clones alone and is incomplete. The sample includes more than 95,000 clones, about four fifths of them seen just once. The sequenced sample was peripheral blood. These receptors originate from a man aged 55 to 69 with acute or convalescent COVID-19.

V gene TRBV6-5 combines with J gene TRBJ2-7, with D possibly matching TRBD2 (7 bases). Germline V gives CDR1 MNHEY, CDR2 SVGAGI. This CDR3 contains 15 residues. Between the trimmed V and J ends, which lost 0 bases and 2 bases, there was a span of 11 bases. For the CDR3, the DNA is TGTGCCAGCAGTTACTCGGGGAGGGGGACCTACGAGCAGTACTTC. It encodes CASSYSGRGTYEQYF.

This rearrangement joins TRBV5-1 to TRBJ2-3; TRBD1 is a possible D gene (6 bases). Germline V lookup: CDR1 SGHRS, CDR2 YFSETQ. Between the trimmed V and J ends, which lost 4 bases and 2 bases, there was a span of 11 bases. This CDR3 spans 14 amino acids. The CDR3 sequence is CASSLGTNTDTQYF. In DNA, the CDR3 is TGCGCCAGCAGCCTCGGGACAAACACAGATACGCAGTATTTT.

CDR3 nucleotide sequence: TGTGCCTGGAGTAGCAGGGGGTCAGAAAAACTGTTTTTT. It encodes CAWSSRGSEKLFF. The rearrangement links TRBV30 to TRBJ1-4, with 7 bases matching TRBD1. Per germline, CDR1 GTSNPN and CDR2 SVGIG (reference sequence). The J segment lost 8 bases and the V segment lost 2 bases, leaving 5 bases of the junction unmatched. CDR3 length: 13 amino acids.

V is TRBV27 and J is TRBJ2-3; 8 bases align to TRBD1. Trimming cost V 3 bases and J 2 bases; bases outside gene matches: 10. The CDR3 is 17 amino acids. The germline V gene has CDR1 MNHEY and CDR2 SMNVEV (reference sequence). This chain's CDR3 is CASSLPPTGVFTDTQYF. DNA of the CDR3: TGTGCCAGCAGTTTGCCCCCGACAGGGGTTTTCACAGATACGCAGTATTTT.

This clone was seen once. The chain couples TRBV6-5 to TRBJ2-1, with a weak D call TRBD2 (6 bases). Germline V gene lookup returns CDR1 MNHEY and CDR2 SVGAGI. The CDR3 runs to 13 residues. V lost 5 bases, J lost 5 bases, and 10 bases lay in between. This CDR3 is CASSSGQNNEQFF. The CDR3 nucleotides are TGTGCCAGCAGTAGCGGGCAAAACAATGAGCAGTTCTTC.

The chain uses TRBV29-1 and TRBJ2-3; D may be TRBD2 (5 bases). In germline, CDR1 is SQVTM, CDR2 ANQGSEA. V lost 2 bases and J lost 6, with 15 bases in between. CDR3 length equals 14 residues. CDR3 in amino acids: CSVESERSPDTQYF. CDR3 bases: TGCAGCGTTGAATCCGAGCGGAGTCCGGATACGCAGTATTTT.

CDR3 protein: CASSPSDRVVIQYF. The CDR3 DNA follows: TGTGCCAGCTCACCTTCGGACAGGGTGGTTATTCAGTACTTC. The chain links TRBV18 to TRBJ2-4; 8 bases map to TRBD1. The V gene end was trimmed by 3 bases and the J gene end by 10 bases; junction bases not matched to a gene: 8. This CDR3 comprises 14 residues. The germline CDR1 and CDR2 sequences are KGHSH and LQKENI.

The rearrangement uses TRBV4-2 and TRBJ1-5; 7 nucleotides line up with TRBD1. The CDR3 contains 14 residues. From germline, CDR1 is LGHNA and CDR2 YNFKEQ. The ends lost 5 bases at V and 4 bases at J; junction bases unmatched: 5. The CDR3 is CASSAGQENQPQHF. CDR3 in DNA: TGTGCCAGCAGCGCTGGACAGGAGAATCAGCCCCAGCATTTT.

The gene calls are TRBV19 and TRBJ1-6, with TRBD1 identical over 7 bases. The J segment lost 3 bases and the V segment lost 5 bases, leaving 10 bases of the junction unmatched. There are 17 residues in the CDR3. CDR1 and CDR2 from the germline V gene are LNHDA and SQIVND (reference sequence). Here the CDR3 reads CASSQPPPGGYNSPLHF. CDR3 nucleotide sequence: TGTGCCAGTAGTCAACCACCCCCAGGGGGCTATAATTCACCCCTCCACTTT.

The rearrangement joins TRBV28 to TRBJ2-5, with 7 bases that match TRBD2. The germline gives CDR1 MDHEN, CDR2 SYDVKM. The CDR3 is 17 amino acids. V shed 4 bases, J shed 5 bases, and the junction held 16 bases outside the gene matches. The CDR3 DNA reads as TGTGCCAGCAGTTCCCTCCGGGAGGCCCTGGGAGGGGAGACCCAGTACTTC. It specifies CASSSLREALGGETQYF.